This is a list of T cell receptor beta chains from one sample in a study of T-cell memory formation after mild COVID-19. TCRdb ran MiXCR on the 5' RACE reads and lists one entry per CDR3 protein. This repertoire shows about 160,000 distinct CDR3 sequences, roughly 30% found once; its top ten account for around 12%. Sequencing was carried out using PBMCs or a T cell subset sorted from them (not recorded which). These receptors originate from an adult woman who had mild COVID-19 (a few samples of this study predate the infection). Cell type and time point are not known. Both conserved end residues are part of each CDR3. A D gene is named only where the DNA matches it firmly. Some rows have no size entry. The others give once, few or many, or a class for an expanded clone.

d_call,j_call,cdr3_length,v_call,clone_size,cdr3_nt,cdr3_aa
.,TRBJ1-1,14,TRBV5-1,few,TGCGCCAGCAGCTTGATTCCGGGGGGCACTGAAGCTTTCTTT,CASSLIPGGTEAFF
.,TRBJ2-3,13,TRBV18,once,TGTGCCAGCTCACCACCCGGCAGCGATACGCAGTATTTT,CASSPPGSDTQYF
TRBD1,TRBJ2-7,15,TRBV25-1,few,TGTGCCAGCAGTGATCTGGGACAGGGGGGCTACGAGCAGTACTTC,CASSDLGQGGYEQYF
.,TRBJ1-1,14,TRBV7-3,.,TGTGCCAGCAGCTCACGGGGGGTGAACACTGAAGCTTTCTTT,CASSSRGVNTEAFF
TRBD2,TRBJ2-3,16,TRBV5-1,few,TGCGCCAGCAGCTTGGTGGGACTAGCGGGAGTGGATACGCAGTATTTT,CASSLVGLAGVDTQYF
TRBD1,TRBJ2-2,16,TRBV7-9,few,TGTGCCAGCACCCCAGGGGGACAGCCGAACACCGGGGAGCTGTTTTTT,CASTPGGQPNTGELFF
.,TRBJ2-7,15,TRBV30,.,TGTGCCTGGAGTGTAATAGGCAGGTCGTCCTACGAGCAGTACTTC,CAWSVIGRSSYEQYF
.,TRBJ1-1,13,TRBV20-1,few,TGCAGTGCTGGCCTCACCTGGGACACTGAAGCTTTCTTT,CSAGLTWDTEAFF
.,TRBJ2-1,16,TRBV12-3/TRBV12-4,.,TGTGCCAGCATTTTACTCCGGGGTCAAAGGGGGAATGAGCAGTTCTTC,CASILLRGQRGNEQFF
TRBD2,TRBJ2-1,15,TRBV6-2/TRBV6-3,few,TGTGCCAGCAGACCCCCGGGACTAGCGAATAATGAGCAGTTCTTC,CASRPPGLANNEQFF
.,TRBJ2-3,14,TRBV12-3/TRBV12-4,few,TGTGCCAGCAGGGACGGGGCGGGCGGCGATACGCAGTATTTT,CASRDGAGGDTQYF
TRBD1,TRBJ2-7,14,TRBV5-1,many,TGCGCCAGCAGCTTGAGACAGGGGGACGCTTCGCAGTACTTC,CASSLRQGDASQYF
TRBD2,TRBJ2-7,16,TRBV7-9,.,TGTGCCAGCAGCTTAGACCTGGGACTAGCGGGCAACGAGCAGTACTTC,CASSLDLGLAGNEQYF
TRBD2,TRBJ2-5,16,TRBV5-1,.,TGCGCCAGCAGCTCATCTCTAGCGGGAGTTGGAGAGACCCAGTACTTC,CASSSSLAGVGETQYF
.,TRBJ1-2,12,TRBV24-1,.,TGTGCCACCAGTGACTTTGGAGTAGGCTACACCTTC,CATSDFGVGYTF
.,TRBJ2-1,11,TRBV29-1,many,TGCAGCGCTGGGAGTAATGATGCGCAGTTCTTC,CSAGSNDAQFF
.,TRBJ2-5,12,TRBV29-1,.,TGCAGCTTCGTGACGGTTCAAGAGACCCAGTACTTC,CSFVTVQETQYF